This record concerns one T cell receptor (beta chain) sequence. No antigen is known for it. Per-nucleotide qualities are absent, and no much larger clonotype sits a single base away. The time point label for this specimen denotes: individuals recovered from natural SARS-CoV-2 infection. The data originate from a study of Ad26.COV2.S vaccination and SARS-CoV-2 variants (dated by TCRdb to the early 2020s). In the study overall: Sequencing of the TCRbeta repertoire served to evaluate the specificity and breadth of SARS-CoV-2-reactive T cell receptors following Ad26.COV2.S vaccination. The TCR-sequenced set comprised about 32 samples: some 19 Ad26.COV2.S vaccine recipients, 5 placebo recipients and 8 SARS-CoV-2 convalescent individuals. Points the paper makes about the study in general: The authors noted that the TCR breadth and depth analyses may have underestimated total T cell responses. After vaccination, substantial breadth of spike-specific CD8+ and CD4+ T cell responses was reported. Non-spike TCR breadth was comparable between vaccine and placebo recipients, consistent with the vaccine containing only spike. Higher spike-specific TCR breadth was observed in Ad26.COV2.S recipients than in placebo recipients (P = 0.0014).

TCRbeta CDR3 regions were sequenced with the immunoSEQ Assay. After extraction, genomic DNA underwent amplification by bias-controlled multiplex PCR, followed by high-throughput sequencing. The paper's data handling went like this. To quantify the absolute abundance of every unique TCRbeta CDR3 region, sequences were collapsed and filtered. T cell fraction was estimated by normalization of TCRbeta template counts to usable DNA, with usable DNA being measured through amplification of reference genes present in all nucleated cells. Repertoire TCRs were annotated as SARS-CoV-2-specific when V gene, CDR3 amino acid sequence and J gene were exactly matched to a known reactive TCR set. The reference SARS-CoV-2 TCR set was derived from MIRA and filtered for enrichment in COVID-19-positive ImmuneCODE repertoires, a step that removed public or cross-reactive TCRs. Drawing on the MIRA antigens, annotated TCRs were analysed further at the level of specific ORF or position within ORF. Breadth was defined as the number of annotated unique rearrangements divided by the total number of unique productive rearrangements, and depth was defined as the summed frequency of the annotated unique rearrangements. Group comparisons of TCR breadth used two-sided Wilcoxon rank-sum tests. TCRdb re-hosts the immuneACCESS table, in-frame sequences only. Its copies lack some clones; in the studies checked, an unresolved V gene accounts for under half of them, and the cause for the rest is not known. The V and J calls and clone size were taken over from that table, and D and trimming were inferred from the DNA. The sample profile shows around 45,000 clones; roughly 84% of them were found once. The ten largest clones take up 40% to 55% of the sample.

In the germline V gene, CDR1 corresponds to WSHSY and CDR2 to SAAADI. The CDR3 runs 17 amino acids, cysteine and phenylalanine included. CDR3 DNA only is kept here, 51 bases in frame from base 1. Compared with germline, V lacks 2 bases and J lacks 4 bases; bases without a gene match: 5. Here the chain combines TRBV10-2 and TRBJ2-5; 15 bases in the middle match TRBD2. The source of this sequence is a human donor who had recovered from COVID-19. Specimen: peripheral blood, collected after recovery from COVID-19. The CDR3: CASSEGGLAGGGETQYF. The DNA sequence reads TGCGCCAGCAGTGAGGGGGGACTAGCGGGAGGTGGAGAGACCCAGTACTTC.